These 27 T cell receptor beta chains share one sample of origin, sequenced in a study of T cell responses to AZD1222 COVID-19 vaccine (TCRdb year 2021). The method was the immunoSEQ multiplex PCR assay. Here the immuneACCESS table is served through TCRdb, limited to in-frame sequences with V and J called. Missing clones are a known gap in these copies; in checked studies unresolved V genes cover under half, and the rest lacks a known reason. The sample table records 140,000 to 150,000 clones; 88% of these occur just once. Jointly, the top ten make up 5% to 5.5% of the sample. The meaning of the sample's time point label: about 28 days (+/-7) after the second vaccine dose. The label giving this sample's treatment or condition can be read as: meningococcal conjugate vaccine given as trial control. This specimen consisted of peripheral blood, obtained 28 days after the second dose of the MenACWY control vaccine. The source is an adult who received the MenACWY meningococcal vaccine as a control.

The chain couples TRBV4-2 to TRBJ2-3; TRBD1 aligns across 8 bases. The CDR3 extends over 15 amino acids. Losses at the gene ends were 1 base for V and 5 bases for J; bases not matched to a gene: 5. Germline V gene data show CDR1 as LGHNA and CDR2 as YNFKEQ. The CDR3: CASSQGRGLVDTQYF. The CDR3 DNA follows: TGTGCCAGCAGCCAAGGCAGGGGGCTGGTAGATACGCAGTATTTT.

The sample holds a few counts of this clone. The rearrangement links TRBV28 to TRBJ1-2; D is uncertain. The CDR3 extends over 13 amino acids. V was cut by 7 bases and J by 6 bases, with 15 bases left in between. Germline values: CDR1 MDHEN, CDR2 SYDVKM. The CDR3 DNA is TGTGCCAGCACCCCCAGACCTAAGGATGGCTACACCTTC. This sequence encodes CASTPRPKDGYTF.

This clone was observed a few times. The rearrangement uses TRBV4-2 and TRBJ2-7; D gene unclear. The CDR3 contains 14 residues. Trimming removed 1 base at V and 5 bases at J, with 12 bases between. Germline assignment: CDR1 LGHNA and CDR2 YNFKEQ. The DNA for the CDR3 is TGTGCCAGCAGCCAAGGTAGAGGAGAGGACGAGCAGTACTTC. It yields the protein CASSQGRGEDEQYF.

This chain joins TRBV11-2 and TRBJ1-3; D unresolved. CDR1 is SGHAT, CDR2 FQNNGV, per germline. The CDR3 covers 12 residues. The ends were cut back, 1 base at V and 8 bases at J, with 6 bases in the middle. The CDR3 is CASSLVADTIYF. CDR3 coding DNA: TGTGCCAGCAGCTTAGTGGCTGACACCATATATTTT.

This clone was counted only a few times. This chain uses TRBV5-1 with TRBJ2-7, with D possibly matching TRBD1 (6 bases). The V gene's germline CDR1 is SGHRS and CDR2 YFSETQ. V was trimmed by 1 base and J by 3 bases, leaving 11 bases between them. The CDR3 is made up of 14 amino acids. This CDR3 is CASSLIQGNYEQYF. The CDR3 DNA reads TGCGCCAGCAGCTTGATACAGGGAAACTACGAGCAGTACTTC. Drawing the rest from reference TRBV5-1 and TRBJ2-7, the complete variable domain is KAGVTQTPRYLIKTRGQQVTLSCSPISGHRSVSWYQQTPGQGLQFLFEYFSETQRNKGNFPGRFSGRQFSNSRSEMNVSTLELGDSALYLCASSLIQGNYEQYFGPGTRLTVT.

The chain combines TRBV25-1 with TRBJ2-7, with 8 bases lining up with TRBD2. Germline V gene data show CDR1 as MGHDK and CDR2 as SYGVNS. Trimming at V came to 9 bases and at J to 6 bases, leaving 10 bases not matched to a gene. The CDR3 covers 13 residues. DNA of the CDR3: TGTGCCAGTACGGGCTTCGGGAGGGGCGAGCAGTACTTC. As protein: CASTGFGRGEQYF.

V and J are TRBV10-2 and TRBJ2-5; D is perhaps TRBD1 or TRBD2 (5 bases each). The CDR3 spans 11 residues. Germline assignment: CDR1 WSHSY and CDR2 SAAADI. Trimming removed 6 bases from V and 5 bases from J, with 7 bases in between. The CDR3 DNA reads TGCGCCAGCAGCGGGGCGGAGACCCAGTACTTC. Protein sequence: CASSGAETQYF.

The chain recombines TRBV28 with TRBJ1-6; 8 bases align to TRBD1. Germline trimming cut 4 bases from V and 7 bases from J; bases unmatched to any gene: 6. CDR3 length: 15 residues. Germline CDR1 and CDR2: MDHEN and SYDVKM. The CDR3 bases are TGTGCCAGCAGTTCAGACAGGGGAACGAATTCACCCCTCCACTTT. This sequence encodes CASSSDRGTNSPLHF.

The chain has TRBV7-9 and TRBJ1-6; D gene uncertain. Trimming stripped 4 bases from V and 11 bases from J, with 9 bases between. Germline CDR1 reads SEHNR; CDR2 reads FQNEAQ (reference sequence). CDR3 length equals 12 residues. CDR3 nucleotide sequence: TGTGCCAGCAGCTCCCCTATGACACCCCTCCACTTT. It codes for CASSSPMTPLHF.

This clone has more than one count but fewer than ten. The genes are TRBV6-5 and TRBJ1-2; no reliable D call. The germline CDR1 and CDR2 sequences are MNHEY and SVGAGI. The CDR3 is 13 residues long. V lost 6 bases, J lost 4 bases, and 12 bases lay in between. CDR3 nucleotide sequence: TGTGCCAGCAGGTCCGGCGGCGGCTATGGCTACACCTTC. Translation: CASRSGGGYGYTF.

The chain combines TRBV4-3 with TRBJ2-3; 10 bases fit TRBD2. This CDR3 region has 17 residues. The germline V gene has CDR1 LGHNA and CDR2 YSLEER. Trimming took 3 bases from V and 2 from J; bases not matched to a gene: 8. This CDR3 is CASSQPLGTSDTDTQYF. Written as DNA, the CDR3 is TGCGCCAGCAGCCAGCCTCTCGGGACTAGCGACACAGATACGCAGTATTTT.

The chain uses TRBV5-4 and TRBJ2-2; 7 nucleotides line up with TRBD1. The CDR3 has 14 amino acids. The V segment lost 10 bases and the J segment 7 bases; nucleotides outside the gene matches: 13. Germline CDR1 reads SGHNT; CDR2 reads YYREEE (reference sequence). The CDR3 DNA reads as TGTGCCTGGACAGGTCGAGGAATATACGGGGAGCTGTTTTTT. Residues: CAWTGRGIYGELFF.

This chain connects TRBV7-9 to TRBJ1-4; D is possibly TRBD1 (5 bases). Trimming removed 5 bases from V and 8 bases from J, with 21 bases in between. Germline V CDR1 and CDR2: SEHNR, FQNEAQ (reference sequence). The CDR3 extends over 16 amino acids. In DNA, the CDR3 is TGTGCCAGCAGCCGCCCGGGGCCTGCCAAGGGGGAAAAACTGTTTTTT. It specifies CASSRPGPAKGEKLFF.

CDR3 nucleotides: TGTGCCAGCAGCCAAGATATAAGTCTCTTGGTGGGGGACGAGCAGTACTTC. Protein product: CASSQDISLLVGDEQYF. The chain joins TRBV4-2 to TRBJ2-7; D assignment may be TRBD1 or TRBD2 (5 bases each). The CDR3 contains 17 residues. V was trimmed by 0 bases and J by 5 bases, leaving 20 bases between them. Germline assignment: CDR1 LGHNA and CDR2 YNFKEQ.

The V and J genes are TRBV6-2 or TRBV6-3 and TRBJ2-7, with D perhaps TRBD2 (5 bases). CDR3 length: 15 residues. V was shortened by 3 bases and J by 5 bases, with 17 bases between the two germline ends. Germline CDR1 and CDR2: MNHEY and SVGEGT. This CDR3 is CASSYSRRTGNEQYF. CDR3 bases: TGTGCCAGCAGTTATTCACGACGGACCGGGAACGAGCAGTACTTC.

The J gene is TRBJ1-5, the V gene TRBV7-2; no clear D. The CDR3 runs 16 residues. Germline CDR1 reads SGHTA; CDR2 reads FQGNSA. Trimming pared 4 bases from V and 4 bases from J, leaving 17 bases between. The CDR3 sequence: CASSSQGRSGNQPQHF. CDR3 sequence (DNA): TGTGCCAGCAGCTCCCAAGGGCGCAGCGGTAATCAGCCCCAGCATTTT. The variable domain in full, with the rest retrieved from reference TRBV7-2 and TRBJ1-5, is GAGVSQSPSNKVTEKGKDVELRCDPISGHTALYWYRQSLGQGLEFLIYFQGNSAPDKSGLPSDRFSAERTGGSVSTLTIQRTQQEDSAVYLCASSSQGRSGNQPQHFGDGTRLSIL.

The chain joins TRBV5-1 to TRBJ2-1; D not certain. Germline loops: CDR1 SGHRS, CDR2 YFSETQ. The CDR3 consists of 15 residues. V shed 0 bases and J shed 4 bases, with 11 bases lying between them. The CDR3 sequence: CASSLDRAPYNEQFF. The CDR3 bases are TGCGCCAGCAGCTTGGACCGGGCCCCTTACAATGAGCAGTTCTTC.

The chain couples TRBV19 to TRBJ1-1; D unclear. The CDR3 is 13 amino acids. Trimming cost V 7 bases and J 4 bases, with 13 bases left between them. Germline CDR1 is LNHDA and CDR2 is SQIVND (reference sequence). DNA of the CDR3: TGTGCCAGTACCACACTCCCGGGCACTGAAGCTTTCTTT. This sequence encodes CASTTLPGTEAFF.

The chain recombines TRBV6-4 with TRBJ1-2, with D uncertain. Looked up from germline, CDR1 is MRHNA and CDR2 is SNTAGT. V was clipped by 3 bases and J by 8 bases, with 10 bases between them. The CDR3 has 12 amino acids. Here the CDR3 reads CASSESSLGYTF. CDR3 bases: TGTGCCAGCAGTGAAAGTTCTCTCGGCTACACCTTC.

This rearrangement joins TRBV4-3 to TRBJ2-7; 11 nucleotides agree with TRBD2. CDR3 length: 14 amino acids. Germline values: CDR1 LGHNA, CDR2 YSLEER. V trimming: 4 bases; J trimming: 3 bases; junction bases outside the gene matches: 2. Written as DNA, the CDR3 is TGCGCCAGCAGCCCGGGGACTAGCGGCTACGAGCAGTACTTC. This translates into CASSPGTSGYEQYF.

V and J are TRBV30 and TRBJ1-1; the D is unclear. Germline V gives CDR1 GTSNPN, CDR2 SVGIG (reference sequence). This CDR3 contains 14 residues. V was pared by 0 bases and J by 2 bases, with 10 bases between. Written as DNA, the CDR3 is TGTGCCTGGAGTGTAGGGAGACTCAACACTGAAGCTTTCTTT. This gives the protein CAWSVGRLNTEAFF.

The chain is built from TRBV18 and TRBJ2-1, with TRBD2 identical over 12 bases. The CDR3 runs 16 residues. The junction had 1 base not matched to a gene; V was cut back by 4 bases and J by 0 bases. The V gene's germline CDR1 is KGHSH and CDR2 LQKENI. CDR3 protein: CASSLTSGSSYNEQFF. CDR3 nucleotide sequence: TGTGCCAGCTCACTGACTAGCGGGAGCTCCTACAATGAGCAGTTCTTC. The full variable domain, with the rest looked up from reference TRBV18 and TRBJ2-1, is NAGVMQNPRHLVRRRGQEARLRCSPMKGHSHVYWYRQLPEEGLKFMVYLQKENIIDESGMPKERFSAEFPKEGPSILRIQQVVRGDSAAYFCASSLTSGSSYNEQFFGPGTRLTVL.

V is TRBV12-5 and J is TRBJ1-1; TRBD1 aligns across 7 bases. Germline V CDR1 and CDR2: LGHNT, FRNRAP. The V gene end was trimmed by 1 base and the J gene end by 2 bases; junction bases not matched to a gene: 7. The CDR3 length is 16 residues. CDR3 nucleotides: TGTGCTAGTGGTTTGGACCCCAGGGGGACCAACACTGAAGCTTTCTTT. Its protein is CASGLDPRGTNTEAFF.

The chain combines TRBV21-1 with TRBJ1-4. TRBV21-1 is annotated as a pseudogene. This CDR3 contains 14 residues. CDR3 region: CASSKHREGEKLFF. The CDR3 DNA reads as TGTGCCAGCAGCAAGCACAGGGAGGGAGAAAAACTGTTTTTT.

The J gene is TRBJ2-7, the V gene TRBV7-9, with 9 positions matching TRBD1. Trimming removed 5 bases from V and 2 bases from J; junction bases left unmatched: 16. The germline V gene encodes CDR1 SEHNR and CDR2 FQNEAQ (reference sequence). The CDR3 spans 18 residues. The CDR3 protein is CASSTLLGRDRETYEQYF. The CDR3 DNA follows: TGTGCCAGCAGCACGTTACTAGGCCGGGACAGGGAGACCTACGAGCAGTACTTC.

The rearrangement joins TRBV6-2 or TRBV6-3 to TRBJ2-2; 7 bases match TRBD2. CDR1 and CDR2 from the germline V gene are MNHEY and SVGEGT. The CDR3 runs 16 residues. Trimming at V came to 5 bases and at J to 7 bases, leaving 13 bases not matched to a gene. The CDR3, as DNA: TGTGCCAGCAGTACCCGACTAGCCCATAATTTCGGGGAGCTGTTTTTT. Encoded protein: CASSTRLAHNFGELFF.

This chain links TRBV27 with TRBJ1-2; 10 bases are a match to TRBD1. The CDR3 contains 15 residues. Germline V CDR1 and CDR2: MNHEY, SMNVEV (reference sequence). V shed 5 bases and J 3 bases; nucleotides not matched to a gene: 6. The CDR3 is CASSPGTGEYYGYTF. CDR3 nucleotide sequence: TGTGCCAGCAGTCCCGGGACAGGGGAGTACTATGGCTACACCTTC.